The next 10 T cell receptor beta chains were all read from a single sample in a study of blood T cell repertoires in COVID-19. Sequenced by immunoSEQ multiplex PCR; TCRdb stores in-frame clones only, minus some. The sample lists more than 90,000 clones; about 89% were seen once. Sample: peripheral blood. These TCRs come from a man between 35 and 55 years old with acute or convalescent COVID-19.

This rearrangement joins TRBV5-1 to TRBJ2-5, with 9 bases identical to TRBD1. The length of the CDR3 is 14 residues. Germline values: CDR1 SGHRS, CDR2 YFSETQ. The V and J ends lost 6 bases and 5 bases, in that order; junction bases with no gene match: 8. The CDR3 sequence: CASTLQGARETQYF. The DNA for the CDR3 is TGCGCCAGCACCTTACAGGGGGCGCGTGAGACCCAGTACTTC.

The chain couples TRBV18 to TRBJ2-1; TRBD2 aligns across 10 bases. The CDR3 runs 15 residues. Germline CDR1 reads KGHSH; CDR2 reads LQKENI. V lost 3 bases, J lost 4 bases, and 3 bases stayed unmatched. As DNA, the CDR3 is TGTGCCAGCTCACCCGGGACTAGCGTTTACAATGAGCAGTTCTTC. Translating it yields CASSPGTSVYNEQFF.

J is TRBJ2-7 and V is TRBV2, with a possible D match to TRBD1 (6 bases). Germline loops: CDR1 SNHLY, CDR2 FYNNEI. The CDR3 has 14 amino acids. With 6 bases removed from V and 0 bases from J, the gap between germline ends came to 12 bases. The CDR3 DNA reads TGTGCCAGCAGACGACAGGTTAGCTCCTACGAGCAGTACTTC. The encoded protein is CASRRQVSSYEQYF.

The chain combines TRBV5-1 with TRBJ1-1, with 12 bases identical to TRBD1. Germline V gene sequence: CDR1 SGHRS, CDR2 YFSETQ. The CDR3 is made up of 15 amino acids. V shed 4 bases, J shed 6 bases, and the junction held 7 bases outside the gene matches. The CDR3 bases are TGCGCCAGCAGCGTTTCCGGGACAGGGGGCCCTGAAGCTTTCTTT. It is translated as CASSVSGTGGPEAFF.

The chain recombines TRBV19 with TRBJ1-2, with TRBD1 identical over 11 bases. With V trimmed by 6 bases and J by 4 bases, 10 bases remained unmatched. The CDR3 is 16 amino acids. Germline lookup yields CDR1 LNHDA and CDR2 SQIVND (reference sequence). The CDR3 loop is CASRRGGQGAIYGYTF. CDR3 sequence (DNA): TGTGCCAGTAGGAGAGGCGGACAGGGGGCGATCTATGGCTACACCTTC.

This chain links TRBV19 with TRBJ1-5; D remains ambiguous. Trimming removed 3 bases at V and 3 bases at J, with 3 bases between. CDR1 is LNHDA and CDR2 is SQIVND in the germline V gene (reference sequence). The CDR3 length is 12 residues. DNA for the CDR3: TGTGCCAGTAGTATCTTCAATCAGCCCCAGCATTTT. Translation gives CASSIFNQPQHF.

The V gene is TRBV5-4, the J gene TRBJ2-3; TRBD2 is a possible D gene (6 bases). The CDR3 is 16 residues long. Germline loops: CDR1 SGHNT, CDR2 YYREEE (reference sequence). V was clipped by 0 bases and J by 2 bases, with 13 bases between them. CDR3 sequence: CASSLALLAITDTQYF. CDR3 bases: TGTGCCAGCAGCTTGGCCTTACTAGCCATCACAGATACGCAGTATTTT. The complete variable domain, with remaining parts taken from reference TRBV5-4 and TRBJ2-3, reads ETGVTQSPTHLIKTRGQQVTLRCSSQSGHNTVSWYQQALGQGPQFIFQYYREEENGRGNFPPRFSGLQFPNYSSELNVNALELDDSALYLCASSLALLAITDTQYFGPGTRLTVL.

CDR3 coding DNA: TGTGCCACCAGTGAAGGACAGGGTGTGGAGACCCAGTACTTC. Translation: CATSEGQGVETQYF. This chain joins TRBV24-1 and TRBJ2-5; 8 positions match TRBD1. CDR1 is KGHDR and CDR2 is SFDVKD in the germline V gene. CDR3 length: 14 amino acids. V shed 4 bases, J shed 5 bases, and the junction held 5 bases outside the gene matches.

J is TRBJ1-4 and V is TRBV6-6, with unresolved D. Germline loops: CDR1 MNHNY, CDR2 SVGAGI (reference sequence). This CDR3 comprises 13 residues. Trimming pared 7 bases from V and 5 bases from J, leaving 11 bases between. The CDR3 loop reads CASNPTGNEKLFF. CDR3 sequence (DNA): TGTGCCAGCAACCCCACCGGGAATGAAAAACTGTTTTTT.

This sequence joins TRBV27 and TRBJ1-6; TRBD1 aligns across 9 bases. The trim removed 7 bases at V and 10 bases at J, leaving 14 bases unmatched. The CDR3 runs 16 residues. Germline V gene lookup returns CDR1 MNHEY and CDR2 SMNVEV (reference sequence). The DNA for the CDR3 is TGTGCCAGCACGTACAGGGGGCGTGGATTGATGTCACCCCTCCACTTT. This gives the protein CASTYRGRGLMSPLHF.